Given below is one TCR beta chain in context. This specimen belongs to a study of blood T cell repertoires in COVID-19. Overall study: Spain, Italy and the United States supplied samples that represented acute and convalescent COVID-19. Sample material is recorded as cDNA or gDNA derived from T cells, B-cell-depleted T cells, or PBMCs.

As processed by the authors: Reference gene primer amplification gave estimated nucleated cell counts. Some clones are missing from TCRdb's copy, which holds only in-frame ones; the method was immunoSEQ multiplex PCR. V and J calls plus clone size are reproduced from that table; the DNA served to infer D and trimming. Among tens of thousands of clones listed, over 65% were seen once. In germline, CDR1 is SGHDN, CDR2 FVKESK. J lost 7 bases, V lost 1 base, and 10 bases had no gene match. The CDR3 has 16 amino acids. Specimen: peripheral blood. V and J are TRBV14 and TRBJ2-1, with 7 bases aligning to TRBD1. The receptor was derived from a man aged 45 to 65 with active or convalescent COVID-19. This CDR3 is CASSQGRGQLKNEQFF. As DNA, the CDR3 is TGTGCCAGCAGCCAAGGAAGGGGGCAATTGAAGAATGAGCAGTTCTTC.